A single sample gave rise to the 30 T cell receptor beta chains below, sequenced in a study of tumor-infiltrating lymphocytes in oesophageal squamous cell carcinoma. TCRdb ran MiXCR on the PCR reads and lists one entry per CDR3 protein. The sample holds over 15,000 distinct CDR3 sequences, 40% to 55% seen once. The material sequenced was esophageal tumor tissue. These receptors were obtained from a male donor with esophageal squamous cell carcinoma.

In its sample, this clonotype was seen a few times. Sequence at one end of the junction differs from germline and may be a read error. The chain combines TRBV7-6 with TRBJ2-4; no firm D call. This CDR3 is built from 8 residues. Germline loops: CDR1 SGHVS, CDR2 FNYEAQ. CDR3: CASSHMTF. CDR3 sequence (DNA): TGTGCCAGCAGCCATATGACTTTC.

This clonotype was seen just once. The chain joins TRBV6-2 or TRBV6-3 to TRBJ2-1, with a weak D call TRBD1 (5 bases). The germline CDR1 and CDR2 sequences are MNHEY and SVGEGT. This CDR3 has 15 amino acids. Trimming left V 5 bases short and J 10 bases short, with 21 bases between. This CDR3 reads CASSKTVDPSYEQFF. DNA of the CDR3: TGTGCCAGCAGTAAGACAGTCGACCCTTCCTACGAGCAGTTCTTC.

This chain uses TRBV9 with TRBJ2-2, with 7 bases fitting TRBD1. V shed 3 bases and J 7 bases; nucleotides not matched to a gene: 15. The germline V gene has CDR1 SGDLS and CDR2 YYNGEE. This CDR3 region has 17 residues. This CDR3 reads CASSATLQDRVGGELFF. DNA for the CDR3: TGTGCCAGCAGCGCAACCCTTCAAGACAGGGTTGGCGGGGAGCTGTTTTTT.

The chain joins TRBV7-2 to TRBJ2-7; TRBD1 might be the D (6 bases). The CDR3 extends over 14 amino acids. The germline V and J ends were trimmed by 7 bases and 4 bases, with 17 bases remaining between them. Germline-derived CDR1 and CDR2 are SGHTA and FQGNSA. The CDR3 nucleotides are TGTGCCAGCAATACAGGGCTTAAAAGATACGAGCAGTACTTC. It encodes CASNTGLKRYEQYF.

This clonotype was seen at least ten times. CDR3 nucleotide sequence: TGTGCCAGCAGCATGGATGCATCCTACGAGCAGTACTTC. This encodes CASSMDASYEQYF. The genes are TRBV7-9 and TRBJ2-7; D is uncertain. Germline V lookup: CDR1 SEHNR, CDR2 FQNEAQ (reference sequence). The CDR3 spans 13 residues. The germline V and J ends were trimmed by 5 bases and 1 base, with 9 bases remaining between them.

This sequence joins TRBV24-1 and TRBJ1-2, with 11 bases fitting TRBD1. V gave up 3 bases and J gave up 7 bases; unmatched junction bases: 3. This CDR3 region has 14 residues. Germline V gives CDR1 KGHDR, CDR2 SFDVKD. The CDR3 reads CATSDPGQGGGYTF. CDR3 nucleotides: TGTGCCACCAGTGATCCGGGACAGGGGGGTGGCTACACCTTC.

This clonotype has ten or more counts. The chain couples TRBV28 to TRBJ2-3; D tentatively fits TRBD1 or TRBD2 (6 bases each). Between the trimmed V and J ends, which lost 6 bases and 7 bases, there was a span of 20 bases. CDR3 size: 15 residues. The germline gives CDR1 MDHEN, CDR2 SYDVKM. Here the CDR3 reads CASRPSKGGSYTQYF. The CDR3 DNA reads TGTGCCAGCAGGCCCTCAAAGGGGGGCAGTTATACGCAGTATTTT.

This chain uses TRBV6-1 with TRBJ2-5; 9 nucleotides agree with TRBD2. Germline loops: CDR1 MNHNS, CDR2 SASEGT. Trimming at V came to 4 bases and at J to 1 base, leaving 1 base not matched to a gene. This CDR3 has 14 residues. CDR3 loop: CASSVGLAQETQYF. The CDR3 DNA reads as TGTGCCAGCAGTGTGGGACTAGCCCAAGAGACCCAGTACTTC.

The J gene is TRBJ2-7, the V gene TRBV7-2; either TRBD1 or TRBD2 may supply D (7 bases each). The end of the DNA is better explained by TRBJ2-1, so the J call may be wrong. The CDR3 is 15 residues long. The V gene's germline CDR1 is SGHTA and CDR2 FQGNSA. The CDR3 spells CAGTLVSRGGHEQFF. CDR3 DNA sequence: TGTGCCGGCACCTTAGTCTCCAGGGGGGGACACGAGCAGTTCTTC.

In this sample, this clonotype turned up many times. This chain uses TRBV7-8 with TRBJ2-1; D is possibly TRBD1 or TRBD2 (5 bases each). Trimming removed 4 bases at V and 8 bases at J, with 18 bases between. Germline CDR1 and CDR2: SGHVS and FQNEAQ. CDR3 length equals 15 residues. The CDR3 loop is CASSYRGRGAHEQFF. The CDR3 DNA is TGTGCCAGCAGCTATCGGGGCAGAGGGGCACATGAGCAGTTCTTC.

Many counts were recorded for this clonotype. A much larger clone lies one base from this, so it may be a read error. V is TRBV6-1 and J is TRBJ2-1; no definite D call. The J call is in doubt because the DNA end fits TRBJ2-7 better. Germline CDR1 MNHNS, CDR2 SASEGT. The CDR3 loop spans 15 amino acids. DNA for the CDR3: TGTGCCAGCAGTGAAGCCGTCGGGTCCTACAATGAGCAGTACTTC. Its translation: CASSEAVGSYNEQYF.

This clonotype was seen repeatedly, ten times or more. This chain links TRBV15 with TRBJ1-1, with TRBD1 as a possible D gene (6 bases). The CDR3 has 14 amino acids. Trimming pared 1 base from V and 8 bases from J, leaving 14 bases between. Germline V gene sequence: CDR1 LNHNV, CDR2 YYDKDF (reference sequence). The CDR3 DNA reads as TGTGCCACCAGCAGAGGCGGACAGACAAAAGAAGCTTTCTTT. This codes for CATSRGGQTKEAFF.

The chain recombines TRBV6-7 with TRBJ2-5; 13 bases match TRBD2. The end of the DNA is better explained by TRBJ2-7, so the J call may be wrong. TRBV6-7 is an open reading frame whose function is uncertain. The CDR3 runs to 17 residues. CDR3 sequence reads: CASSYKGTSGNSYEQYF. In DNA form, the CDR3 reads TGTGCCAGCAGTTACAAAGGGACTAGCGGGAACTCCTACGAGCAGTACTTC.

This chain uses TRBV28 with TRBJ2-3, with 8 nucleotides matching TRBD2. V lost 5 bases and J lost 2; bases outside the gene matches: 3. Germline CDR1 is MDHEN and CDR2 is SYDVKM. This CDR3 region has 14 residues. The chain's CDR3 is CASSAGGNTDTQYF. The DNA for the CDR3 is TGTGCCAGCAGTGCGGGAGGCAACACAGATACGCAGTATTTT.

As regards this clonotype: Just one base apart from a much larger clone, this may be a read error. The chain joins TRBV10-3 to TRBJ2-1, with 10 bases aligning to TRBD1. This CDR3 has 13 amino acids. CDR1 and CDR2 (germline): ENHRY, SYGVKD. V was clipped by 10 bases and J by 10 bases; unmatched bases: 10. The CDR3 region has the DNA TGTGCCAGCCAAGGACAGGGGGTCTACGAGCAGTTCTTC. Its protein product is CASQGQGVYEQFF.

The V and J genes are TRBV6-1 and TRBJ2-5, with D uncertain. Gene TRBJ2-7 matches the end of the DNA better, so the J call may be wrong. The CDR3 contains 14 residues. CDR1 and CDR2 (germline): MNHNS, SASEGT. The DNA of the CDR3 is TGTGCCAGCATGATGGGCAGCCGTGGCTACGAGCAGTACTTC. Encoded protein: CASMMGSRGYEQYF.

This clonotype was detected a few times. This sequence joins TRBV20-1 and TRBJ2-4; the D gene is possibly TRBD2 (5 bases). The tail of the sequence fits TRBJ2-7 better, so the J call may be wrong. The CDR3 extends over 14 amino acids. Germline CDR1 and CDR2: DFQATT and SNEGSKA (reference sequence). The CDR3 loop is CSAKGTGFSYEQYF. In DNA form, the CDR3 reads TGCAGTGCCAAGGGTACGGGGTTCTCCTACGAGCAGTACTTC.

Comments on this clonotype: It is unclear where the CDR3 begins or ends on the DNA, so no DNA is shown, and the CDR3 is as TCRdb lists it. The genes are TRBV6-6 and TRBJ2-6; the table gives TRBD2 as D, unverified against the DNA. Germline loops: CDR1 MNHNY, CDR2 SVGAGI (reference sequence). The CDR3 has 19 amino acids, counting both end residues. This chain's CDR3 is CAILEEGLAGGRLRAVLRF.

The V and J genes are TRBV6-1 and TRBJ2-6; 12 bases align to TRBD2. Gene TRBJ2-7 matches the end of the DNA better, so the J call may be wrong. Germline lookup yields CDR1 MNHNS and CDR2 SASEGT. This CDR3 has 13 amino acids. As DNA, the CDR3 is TGTGCCAGCAGTGAGAGACTAGCGGGAGCGCAGTACTTC. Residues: CASSERLAGAQYF.

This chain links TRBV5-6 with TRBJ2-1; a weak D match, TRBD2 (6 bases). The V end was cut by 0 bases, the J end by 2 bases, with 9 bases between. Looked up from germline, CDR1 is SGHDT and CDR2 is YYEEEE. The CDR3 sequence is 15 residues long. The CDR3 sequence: CASSLVAGPYNEQFF. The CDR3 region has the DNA TGTGCCAGCAGCTTGGTCGCGGGGCCCTACAATGAGCAGTTCTTC. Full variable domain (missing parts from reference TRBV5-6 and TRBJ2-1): DAGVTQSPTHLIKTRGQQVTLRCSPKSGHDTVSWYQQALGQGPQFIFQYYEEEERQRGNFPDRFSGHQFPNYSSELNVNALLLGDSALYLCASSLVAGPYNEQFFGPGTRLTVL.

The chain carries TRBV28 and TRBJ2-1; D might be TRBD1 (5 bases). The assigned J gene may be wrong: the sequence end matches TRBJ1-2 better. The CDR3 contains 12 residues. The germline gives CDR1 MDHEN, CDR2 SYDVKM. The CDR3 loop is CASSLNPGGYTF. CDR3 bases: TGTGCCAGCAGTTTAAATCCAGGGGGCTACACCTTC.

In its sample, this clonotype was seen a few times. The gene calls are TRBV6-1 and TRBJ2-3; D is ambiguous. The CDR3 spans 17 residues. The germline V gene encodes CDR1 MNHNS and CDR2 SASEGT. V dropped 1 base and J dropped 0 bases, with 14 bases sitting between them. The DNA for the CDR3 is TGTGCCAGCAGTGAAGAACCAACCTCCAGTAGCACAGATACGCAGTATTTT. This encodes CASSEEPTSSSTDTQYF.

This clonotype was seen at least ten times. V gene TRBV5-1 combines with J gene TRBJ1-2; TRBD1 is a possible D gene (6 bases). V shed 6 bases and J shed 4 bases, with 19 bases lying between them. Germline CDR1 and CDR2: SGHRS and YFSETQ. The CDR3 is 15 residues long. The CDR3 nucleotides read TGCGCCAGCACCGGGGCGGACAGCTGGGGCTATGGCTACACCTTC. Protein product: CASTGADSWGYGYTF. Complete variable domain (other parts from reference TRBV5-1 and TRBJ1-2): KAGVTQTPRYLIKTRGQQVTLSCSPISGHRSVSWYQQTPGQGLQFLFEYFSETQRNKGNFPGRFSGRQFSNSRSEMNVSTLELGDSALYLCASTGADSWGYGYTFGSGTRLTVV.

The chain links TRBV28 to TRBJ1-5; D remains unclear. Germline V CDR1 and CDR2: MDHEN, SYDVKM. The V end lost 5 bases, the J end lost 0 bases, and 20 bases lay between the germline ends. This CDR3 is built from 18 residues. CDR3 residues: CASSVRAWLGYSNQPQHF. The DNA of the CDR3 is TGTGCCAGCAGTGTCCGAGCTTGGCTGGGGTATAGCAATCAGCCCCAGCATTTT.

CDR3 coding DNA: TGTGCCAGCAGCCAAGATATGGGTCAGCCCCAGCATTTT. Its protein product is CASSQDMGQPQHF. The chain recombines TRBV3-1 with TRBJ1-5; D gene ambiguous. V lost 0 bases and J 6 bases, leaving 6 bases between the germline ends. CDR1 and CDR2 (germline): LGHDT, YNNKEL (reference sequence). The CDR3 is made up of 13 amino acids.

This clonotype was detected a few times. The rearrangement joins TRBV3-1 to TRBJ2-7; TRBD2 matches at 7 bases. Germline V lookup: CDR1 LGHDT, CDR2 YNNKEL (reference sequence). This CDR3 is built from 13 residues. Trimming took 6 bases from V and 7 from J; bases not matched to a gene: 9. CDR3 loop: CASSLGGGVEQYF. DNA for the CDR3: TGTGCCAGCAGTCTCGGGGGAGGGGTTGAGCAGTACTTC.

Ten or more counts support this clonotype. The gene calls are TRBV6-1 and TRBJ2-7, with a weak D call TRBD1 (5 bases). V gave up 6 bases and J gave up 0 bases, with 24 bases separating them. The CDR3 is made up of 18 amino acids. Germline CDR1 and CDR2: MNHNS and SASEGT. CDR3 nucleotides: TGTGCCAGCAGCCCCGGCCCTCCAGGAATAGACAGCTCCTACGAGCAGTACTTC. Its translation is CASSPGPPGIDSSYEQYF.

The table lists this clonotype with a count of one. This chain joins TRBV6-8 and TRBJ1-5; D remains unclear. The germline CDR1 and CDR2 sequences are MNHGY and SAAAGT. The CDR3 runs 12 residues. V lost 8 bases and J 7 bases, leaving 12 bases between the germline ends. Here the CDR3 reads CASASGSQPQHF. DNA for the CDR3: TGTGCCAGCGCGTCGGGGAGCCAGCCCCAGCATTTT.

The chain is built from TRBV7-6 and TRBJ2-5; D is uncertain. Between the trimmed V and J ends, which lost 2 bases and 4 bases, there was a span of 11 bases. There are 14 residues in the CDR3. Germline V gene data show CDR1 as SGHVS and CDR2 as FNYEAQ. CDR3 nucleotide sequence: TGTGCCAGCAGCTTACAGGTCCGGAGAGAGACCCAGTACTTC. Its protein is CASSLQVRRETQYF.

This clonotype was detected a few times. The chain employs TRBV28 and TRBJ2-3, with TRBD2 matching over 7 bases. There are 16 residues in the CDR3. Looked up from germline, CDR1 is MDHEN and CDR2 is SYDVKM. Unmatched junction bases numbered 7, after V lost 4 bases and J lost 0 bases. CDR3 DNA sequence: TGTGCCAGCAGTTGGACTAGGGGCTCTAGCACAGATACGCAGTATTTT. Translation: CASSWTRGSSTDTQYF.